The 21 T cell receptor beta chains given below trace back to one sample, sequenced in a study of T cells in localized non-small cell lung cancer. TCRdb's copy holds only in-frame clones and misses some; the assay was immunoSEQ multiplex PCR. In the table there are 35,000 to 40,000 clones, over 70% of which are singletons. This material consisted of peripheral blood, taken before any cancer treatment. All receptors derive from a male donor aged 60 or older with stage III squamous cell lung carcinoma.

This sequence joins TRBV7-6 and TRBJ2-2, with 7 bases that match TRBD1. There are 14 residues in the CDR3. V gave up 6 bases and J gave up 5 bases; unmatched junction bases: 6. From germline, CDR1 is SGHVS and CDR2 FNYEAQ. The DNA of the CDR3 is TGTGCCAGCAGACCAGGGGGTTGGACCGGGGAGCTGTTTTTT. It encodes CASRPGGWTGELFF.

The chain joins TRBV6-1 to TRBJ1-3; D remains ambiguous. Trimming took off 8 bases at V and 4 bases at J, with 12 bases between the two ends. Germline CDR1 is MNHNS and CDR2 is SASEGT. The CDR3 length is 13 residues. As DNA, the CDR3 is TGTGCCAGCCGAGCGGGTGTCGGAAACACCATATATTTT. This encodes CASRAGVGNTIYF.

CDR3 in amino acids: CASRSTVTNEKLFF. Written as DNA, the CDR3 is TGTGCCAGCAGGTCAACGGTTACTAATGAAAAACTGTTTTTT. The chain uses TRBV7-6 and TRBJ1-4; no definite D call. The CDR3 is made up of 14 amino acids. The ends were cut back, 6 bases at V and 2 bases at J, with 10 bases in the middle. CDR1 and CDR2 (germline): SGHVS, FNYEAQ.

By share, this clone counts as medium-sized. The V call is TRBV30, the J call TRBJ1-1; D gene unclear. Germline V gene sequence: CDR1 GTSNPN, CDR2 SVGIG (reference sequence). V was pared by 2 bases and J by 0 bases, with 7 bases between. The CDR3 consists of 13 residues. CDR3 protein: CAWSQDVNTEAFF. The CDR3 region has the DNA TGTGCCTGGAGTCAAGACGTGAACACTGAAGCTTTCTTT.

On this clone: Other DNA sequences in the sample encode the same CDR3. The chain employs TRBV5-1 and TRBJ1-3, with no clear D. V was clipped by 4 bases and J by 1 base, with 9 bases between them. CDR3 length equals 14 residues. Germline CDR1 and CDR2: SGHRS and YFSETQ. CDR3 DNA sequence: TGCGCCAGCAGCCTGCGAGGGTCTGGAAACACCATATATTTT. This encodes CASSLRGSGNTIYF.

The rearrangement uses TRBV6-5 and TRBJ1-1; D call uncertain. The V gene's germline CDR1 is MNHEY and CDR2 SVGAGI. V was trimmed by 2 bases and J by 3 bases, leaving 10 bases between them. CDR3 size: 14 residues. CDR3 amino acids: CASSYRGIYTEAFF. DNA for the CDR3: TGTGCCAGCAGTTACCGAGGGATCTACACTGAAGCTTTCTTT.

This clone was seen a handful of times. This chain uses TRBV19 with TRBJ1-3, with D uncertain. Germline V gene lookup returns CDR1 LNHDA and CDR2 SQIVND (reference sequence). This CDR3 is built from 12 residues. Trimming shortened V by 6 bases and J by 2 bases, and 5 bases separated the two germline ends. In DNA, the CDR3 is TGTGCCAGTAGGAGGACTGGAAACACCATATATTTT. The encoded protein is CASRRTGNTIYF.

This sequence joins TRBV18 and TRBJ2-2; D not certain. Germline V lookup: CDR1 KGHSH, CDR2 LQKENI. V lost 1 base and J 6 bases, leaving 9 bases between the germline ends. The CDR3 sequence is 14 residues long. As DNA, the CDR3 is TGTGCCAGCTCACCACTCCAAGGACCCGGGGAGCTGTTTTTT. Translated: CASSPLQGPGELFF.

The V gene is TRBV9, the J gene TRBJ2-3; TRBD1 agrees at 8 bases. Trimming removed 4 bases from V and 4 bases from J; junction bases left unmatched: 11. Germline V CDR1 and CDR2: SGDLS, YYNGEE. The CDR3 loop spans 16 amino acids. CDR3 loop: CASSTRTGSPPDTQYF. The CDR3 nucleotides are TGTGCCAGCAGCACCCGGACAGGGAGCCCACCAGATACGCAGTATTTT.

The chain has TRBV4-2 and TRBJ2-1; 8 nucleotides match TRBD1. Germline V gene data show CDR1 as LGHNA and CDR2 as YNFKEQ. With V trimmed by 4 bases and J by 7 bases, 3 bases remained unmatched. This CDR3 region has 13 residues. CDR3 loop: CASSRGQGNEQFF. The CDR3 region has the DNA TGTGCCAGCAGCCGAGGACAGGGTAATGAGCAGTTCTTC.

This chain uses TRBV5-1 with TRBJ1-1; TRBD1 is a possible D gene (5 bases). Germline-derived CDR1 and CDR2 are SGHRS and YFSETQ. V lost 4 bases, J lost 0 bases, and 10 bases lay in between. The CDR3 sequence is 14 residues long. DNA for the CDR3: TGCGCCAGCAGCGGGGACGGCATGAACACTGAAGCTTTCTTT. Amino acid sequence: CASSGDGMNTEAFF.

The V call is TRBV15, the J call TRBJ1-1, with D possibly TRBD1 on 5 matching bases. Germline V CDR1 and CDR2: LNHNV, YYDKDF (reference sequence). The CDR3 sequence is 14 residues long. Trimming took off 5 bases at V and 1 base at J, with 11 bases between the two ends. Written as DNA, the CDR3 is TGTGCCACCAGCCCTGCCCAGGGGAACACTGAAGCTTTCTTT. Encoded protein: CATSPAQGNTEAFF.

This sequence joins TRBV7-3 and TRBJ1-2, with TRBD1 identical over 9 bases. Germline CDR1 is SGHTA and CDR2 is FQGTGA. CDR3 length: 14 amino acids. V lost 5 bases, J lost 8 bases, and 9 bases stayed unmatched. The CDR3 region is CASSPGDRAGGYTF. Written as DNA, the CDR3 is TGTGCCAGCAGCCCTGGGGACAGGGCGGGGGGCTACACCTTC.

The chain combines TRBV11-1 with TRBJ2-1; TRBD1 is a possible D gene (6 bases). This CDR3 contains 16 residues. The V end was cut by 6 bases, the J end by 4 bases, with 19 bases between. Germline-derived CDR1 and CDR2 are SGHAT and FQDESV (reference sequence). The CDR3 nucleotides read TGTGCCAGCAGTCCAAAGGGACAATTGAATTACAATGAGCAGTTCTTC. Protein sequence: CASSPKGQLNYNEQFF.

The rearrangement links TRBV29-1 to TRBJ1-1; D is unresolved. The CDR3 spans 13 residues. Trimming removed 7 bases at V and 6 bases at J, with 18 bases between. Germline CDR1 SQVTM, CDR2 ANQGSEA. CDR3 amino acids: CSASDLGNAEAFF. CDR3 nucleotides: TGCAGCGCCTCAGACCTAGGAAACGCTGAAGCTTTCTTT. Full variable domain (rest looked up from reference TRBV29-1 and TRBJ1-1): SAVISQKPSRDICQRGTSLTIQCQVDSQVTMMFWYRQQPGQSLTLIATANQGSEATYESGFVIDKFPISRPNLTFSTLTVSNMSPEDSSIYLCSASDLGNAEAFFGQGTRLTVV.

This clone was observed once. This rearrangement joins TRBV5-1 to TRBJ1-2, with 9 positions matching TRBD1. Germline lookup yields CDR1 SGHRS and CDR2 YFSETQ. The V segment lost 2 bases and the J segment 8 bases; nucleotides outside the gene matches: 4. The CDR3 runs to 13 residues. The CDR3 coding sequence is TGCGCCAGCAGCTTACAGGGGGCCGGGGGCTACACCTTC. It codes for CASSLQGAGGYTF.

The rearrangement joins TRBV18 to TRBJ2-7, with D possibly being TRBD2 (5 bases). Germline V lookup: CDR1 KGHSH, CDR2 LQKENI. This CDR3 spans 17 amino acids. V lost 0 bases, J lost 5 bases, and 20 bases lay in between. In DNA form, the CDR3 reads TGTGCCAGCTCACCACCGGTTACAGTAATCCAGAGGGACGAGCAGTACTTC. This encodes CASSPPVTVIQRDEQYF.

CDR3 sequence (DNA): TGTGCCAGCAGCGAAGACCCGGACAGGAACTATGGCTACACCTTC. Its translation is CASSEDPDRNYGYTF. The J gene is TRBJ1-2, the V gene TRBV5-4; 7 positions match TRBD1. CDR3 length: 15 residues. V dropped 4 bases and J dropped 2; count of bases not matched to a gene: 8. Germline CDR1 and CDR2: SGHNT and YYREEE (reference sequence).

CDR3 nucleotide sequence: TGTGCCAGCAGTGACTCTCGGGGGGGCCTCTACAATGAGCAGTTCTTC. Translated: CASSDSRGGLYNEQFF. The chain employs TRBV25-1 and TRBJ2-1; the match to TRBD2 covers 8 bases. With 3 bases clipped from V and 3 bases from J, the junction kept 7 bases outside the gene matches. Germline V lookup: CDR1 MGHDK, CDR2 SYGVNS. CDR3 length: 16 amino acids.

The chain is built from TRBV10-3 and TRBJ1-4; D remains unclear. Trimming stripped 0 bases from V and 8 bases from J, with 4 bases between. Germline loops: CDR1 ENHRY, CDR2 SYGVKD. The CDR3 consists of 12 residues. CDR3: CAISESTEKLFF. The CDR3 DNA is TGTGCCATCAGTGAGTCGACAGAAAAACTGTTTTTT.

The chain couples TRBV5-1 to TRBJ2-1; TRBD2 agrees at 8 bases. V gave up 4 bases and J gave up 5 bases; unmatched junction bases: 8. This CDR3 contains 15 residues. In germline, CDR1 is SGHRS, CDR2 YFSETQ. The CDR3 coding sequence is TGCGCCAGCAGCCGGGGGGGCTTAACTAACAATGAGCAGTTCTTC. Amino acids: CASSRGGLTNNEQFF.